Below, 27 T cell receptor beta chains from the same sample are listed, as sequenced in a study of cytomegalovirus exposure and HLA in healthy donors listed by TCRdb under 2017. The receptor library was made with the immunoSEQ multiplex PCR assay. The multiplex PCR relied on a mix of 60 forward primers for TCR Vbeta segments and 13 reverse primers for TCR Jbeta segments. TCRdb stores this immuneACCESS table with in-frame sequences only. Part of the clones is absent; in the studies checked, under half of the shortfall reflects unresolved V genes, and no reason is known for the rest. This sample comprises approximately 200,000 clones, around 83% of them detected only once. In total, the top ten clones hold around 1.5% of the sample. The sequencing sample was made of PBMCs. These receptors were taken from a girl between 10 and 17 years old in good health and CMV-seronegative.

The rearrangement links TRBV27 to TRBJ1-5; D ambiguous. This CDR3 is 18 amino acids long. The ends were cut back, 0 bases at V and 2 bases at J, with 17 bases in the middle. Germline lookup yields CDR1 MNHEY and CDR2 SMNVEV (reference sequence). The CDR3 spells CASSLSSWGGLGNQPQHF. The CDR3 bases are TGTGCCAGCAGTTTATCGTCGTGGGGAGGCCTCGGCAATCAGCCCCAGCATTTT.

V usage is TRBV6-5 and J usage is TRBJ1-6; maybe TRBD1 (6 bases). V gave up 6 bases and J gave up 4 bases, with 10 bases separating them. The CDR3 runs to 14 residues. The germline V gene encodes CDR1 MNHEY and CDR2 SVGAGI. The CDR3 bases are TGTGCCAGCAGAGGACAGCCATATAATTCACCCCTCCACTTT. Translated, it gives CASRGQPYNSPLHF.

V gene TRBV4-1 combines with J gene TRBJ2-7, with D perhaps matching TRBD1 (6 bases). This CDR3 has 14 amino acids. V was clipped by 0 bases and J by 3 bases, with 9 bases between them. Germline V gives CDR1 MGHRA, CDR2 YSYEKL. This CDR3 is CASSQEEDSYEQYF. DNA of the CDR3: TGCGCCAGCAGCCAAGAGGAGGACAGCTACGAGCAGTACTTC.

V usage is TRBV6-5 and J usage is TRBJ2-5; TRBD1 might be the D (7 bases). The CDR3 has 13 residues. The V gene's germline CDR1 is MNHEY and CDR2 SVGAGI. V lost 8 bases to trimming and J lost 7 bases, with 17 bases between them. The CDR3 sequence is CASSRETGRTQYF. CDR3 DNA sequence: TGTGCCAGCTCTCGGGAGACAGGGAGGACCCAGTACTTC.

The chain joins TRBV2 to TRBJ1-1; D unclear. This CDR3 is 13 amino acids long. Trimming shortened V by 6 bases and J by 0 bases, and 8 bases separated the two germline ends. Germline V gene lookup returns CDR1 SNHLY and CDR2 FYNNEI. The CDR3 DNA reads as TGTGCCAGCAGCGAACGGGTGAACACTGAAGCTTTCTTT. Residues: CASSERVNTEAFF.

The V call is TRBV28, the J call TRBJ1-5, with D maybe TRBD1 (6 bases). CDR3 length: 15 residues. Between the trimmed V and J ends, which lost 3 bases and 6 bases, there was a span of 15 bases. Germline CDR1 reads MDHEN; CDR2 reads SYDVKM. The CDR3 loop reads CASSLAGVGGQPQHF. As DNA, the CDR3 is TGTGCCAGCAGTTTGGCAGGGGTCGGCGGTCAGCCCCAGCATTTT.

The rearrangement joins TRBV5-4 to TRBJ1-1; D remains ambiguous. Germline values: CDR1 SGHNT, CDR2 YYREEE (reference sequence). The length of the CDR3 is 14 residues. V gave up 4 bases and J gave up 0 bases, with 10 bases separating them. CDR3 residues: CASSLQIMNTEAFF. The CDR3 DNA reads TGTGCCAGCAGCCTACAGATCATGAACACTGAAGCTTTCTTT.

The V gene is TRBV30, the J gene TRBJ2-1, with 11 bases lining up with TRBD1. This CDR3 spans 15 amino acids. J gave up 8 bases and V 2 bases, and 8 bases lay outside the gene matches. Looked up from germline, CDR1 is GTSNPN and CDR2 is SVGIG (reference sequence). CDR3 in DNA: TGTGCCTGGAGTAACGGACAGGGGGCTTGGGATGAGCAGTTCTTC. Translating gives CAWSNGQGAWDEQFF.

The V call is TRBV7-3, the J call TRBJ2-1; possible D gene TRBD1, 5 bases. This CDR3 has 14 amino acids. The germline gives CDR1 SGHTA, CDR2 FQGTGA. Trimming took 3 bases from V and 6 from J, leaving 12 bases between them. For the CDR3, the DNA is TGTGCCAGCAGCTTTACCGATCAGGGCAATGAGCAGTTCTTC. Translated: CASSFTDQGNEQFF.

The J gene is TRBJ2-7, the V gene TRBV29-1; TRBD1 agrees at 7 bases. The CDR3 sequence is 14 residues long. Germline CDR1 is SQVTM and CDR2 is ANQGSEA. V lost 7 bases to trimming and J lost 3 bases; unmatched junction nucleotides: 12. CDR3 DNA: TGCAGCGCCCTGATAGCAGGGGGACACTACGAGCAGTACTTC. Protein product: CSALIAGGHYEQYF.

The CDR3 here is CASSDPTGKQETQYF. The CDR3 nucleotides are TGTGCCAGCAGTGACCCTACAGGGAAACAAGAGACCCAGTACTTC. This chain connects TRBV25-1 to TRBJ2-5, with D possibly TRBD1 on 6 matching bases. Trimming stripped 3 bases from V and 2 bases from J, with 13 bases between. Looked up from germline, CDR1 is MGHDK and CDR2 is SYGVNS. CDR3 length equals 15 residues.

This clone turned up a few times. Its ends do not fully match the called genes, so a read error is possible. V and J are TRBV5-4 and TRBJ1-1; D is ambiguous. Germline assignment: CDR1 SGHNT and CDR2 YYREEE (reference sequence). The CDR3 length is 9 residues. CDR3 sequence (DNA): TGTGCCAGCAGCTTCCCCTCTCTATTT. Protein: CASSFPSLF.

As to this clone: In the same sample, other DNA sequences code for this CDR3. The V call is TRBV28, the J call TRBJ1-1, with TRBD1 matching over 8 bases. From germline, CDR1 is MDHEN and CDR2 SYDVKM. V lost 5 bases and J lost 1; bases outside the gene matches: 3. The CDR3 totals 14 residues. CDR3: CASSPGQGNTEAFF. The CDR3 DNA sequence: TGTGCCAGCAGTCCCGGACAGGGGAACACTGAAGCTTTCTTT.

The rearrangement joins TRBV5-1 to TRBJ1-2; D possibly corresponds to TRBD1 (6 bases). Trimming cost V 0 bases and J 14 bases, with 23 bases left between them. The CDR3 is made up of 15 amino acids. The germline gives CDR1 SGHRS, CDR2 YFSETQ. CDR3 region: CASSLAGGGAWVWTF. In DNA form, the CDR3 reads TGCGCCAGCAGCTTGGCCGGCGGGGGCGCGTGGGTCTGGACCTTC.

The J gene is TRBJ2-7, the V gene TRBV28, with D possibly matching TRBD2 (5 bases). Trimming cost V 3 bases and J 4 bases, with 22 bases left between them. CDR3 length: 17 residues. The germline CDR1 and CDR2 sequences are MDHEN and SYDVKM. The CDR3 spells CASSFSVLRPGGYEQYF. The DNA of the CDR3 is TGTGCCAGCAGTTTTTCGGTTCTTAGGCCCGGAGGTTACGAGCAGTACTTC. The full variable domain, completed using reference TRBV28 and TRBJ2-7, is DVKVTQSSRYLVKRTGEKVFLECVQDMDHENMFWYRQDPGLGLRLIYFSYDVKMKEKGDIPEGYSVSREKKERFSLILESASTNQTSMYLCASSFSVLRPGGYEQYFGPGTRLTVT.

The chain combines TRBV9 with TRBJ2-7; TRBD2 matches 9 bases. The CDR3 consists of 16 residues. The germline gives CDR1 SGDLS, CDR2 YYNGEE. The ends lost 0 bases at V and 2 bases at J; junction bases unmatched: 6. The CDR3 DNA reads as TGTGCCAGCAGCGTAGGTCTAGCGGGATCACCCTACGAGCAGTACTTC. It encodes CASSVGLAGSPYEQYF.

V gene TRBV18 combines with J gene TRBJ1-1; perhaps TRBD1 as D (5 bases). V lost 0 bases and J lost 0, with 8 bases in between. Germline-derived CDR1 and CDR2 are KGHSH and LQKENI. The CDR3 covers 15 residues. The CDR3 sequence is CASSPPWGVNTEAFF. As DNA, the CDR3 is TGTGCCAGCTCACCACCGTGGGGGGTGAACACTGAAGCTTTCTTT.

The J gene is TRBJ1-2, the V gene TRBV7-2; D gene unclear. CDR3 size: 16 residues. The V end lost 3 bases, the J end lost 0 bases, and 14 bases lay between the germline ends. Germline CDR1 is SGHTA and CDR2 is FQGNSA. This CDR3 is CASSFYGVQANYGYTF. In DNA, the CDR3 is TGTGCCAGCAGCTTCTACGGGGTCCAAGCTAACTATGGCTACACCTTC. The whole variable domain, filled in from reference TRBV7-2 and TRBJ1-2, reads GAGVSQSPSNKVTEKGKDVELRCDPISGHTALYWYRQSLGQGLEFLIYFQGNSAPDKSGLPSDRFSAERTGGSVSTLTIQRTQQEDSAVYLCASSFYGVQANYGYTFGSGTRLTVV.

This chain links TRBV5-4 with TRBJ2-5; D is uncertain. With 1 base removed from V and 5 bases from J, the gap between germline ends came to 9 bases. Germline values: CDR1 SGHNT, CDR2 YYREEE (reference sequence). The CDR3 sequence is 13 residues long. CDR3 in amino acids: CASSLISRETQYF. CDR3 DNA sequence: TGTGCCAGCAGCTTGATTTCCCGGGAGACCCAGTACTTC.

The CDR3 coding sequence is TGCAGCGTGGGGGGGGGAAAGGGCTACACCTTC. Protein sequence: CSVGGGKGYTF. The chain carries TRBV29-1 and TRBJ1-2, with a weak D call TRBD1 (5 bases). V shed 6 bases and J shed 8 bases, with 13 bases lying between them. Germline V gene data show CDR1 as SQVTM and CDR2 as ANQGSEA. CDR3 length: 11 amino acids. Full variable domain (missing parts from reference TRBV29-1 and TRBJ1-2): SAVISQKPSRDICQRGTSLTIQCQVDSQVTMMFWYRQQPGQSLTLIATANQGSEATYESGFVIDKFPISRPNLTFSTLTVSNMSPEDSSIYLCSVGGGKGYTFGSGTRLTVV.

Remarks on this clone: The junction and the germline gene differ at one end; a read error may be behind it. The chain joins TRBV7-7 to TRBJ2-2; no reliable D call. Looked up from germline, CDR1 is SSHAT and CDR2 is FNYEAQ (reference sequence). This CDR3 comprises 13 residues. This chain's CDR3 is CASSTAPTGELFF. The CDR3 bases are TGTGCTAGCAGCACAGCCCCCACCGGGGAGCTGTTTTTT.

The V and J genes are TRBV27 and TRBJ2-1, with D tentatively TRBD1 (6 bases). The CDR3 is 11 amino acids. CDR1 MNHEY and CDR2 SMNVEV come from the germline V gene (reference sequence). Trimming cost V 8 bases and J 14 bases, with 16 bases left between them. In DNA, the CDR3 is TGTGCCAGCCGGGAATTGGCAGGGGAGTTCTTC. Translated, it gives CASRELAGEFF.

The V gene is TRBV6-6, the J gene TRBJ1-5; no definite D call. Per germline, CDR1 MNHNY and CDR2 SVGAGI (reference sequence). There are 13 residues in the CDR3. The V end was cut by 9 bases, the J end by 7 bases, with 16 bases between. The CDR3 region is CASIPRAGQPQHF. The CDR3 DNA sequence: TGTGCCAGTATACCGCGGGCGGGCCAGCCCCAGCATTTT.

The V gene is TRBV7-9, the J gene TRBJ2-4; 11 bases map to TRBD2. The trim removed 5 bases at V and 8 bases at J, leaving 11 bases unmatched. The CDR3 runs 16 residues. Germline CDR1 is SEHNR and CDR2 is FQNEAQ (reference sequence). The CDR3 DNA reads TGTGCCAGCAGCGCCTTTACTAGCGGGAGACGGGACATTCAGTACTTC. Its translation is CASSAFTSGRRDIQYF.

The rearrangement uses TRBV7-9 and TRBJ2-5, with a possible D match to TRBD2 (5 bases). This CDR3 contains 14 residues. V was cut by 0 bases and J by 4 bases, with 9 bases left in between. Germline V CDR1 and CDR2: SEHNR, FQNEAQ (reference sequence). As DNA, the CDR3 is TGTGCCAGCAGCTTAGCGCTCGGGGTAGAGACCCAGTACTTC. Amino acid sequence: CASSLALGVETQYF.

The chain uses TRBV5-1 and TRBJ2-1, with 8 bases matching TRBD2. The CDR3 is 17 residues long. V was pared by 1 base and J by 7 bases, with 13 bases of the junction left unmatched. Looked up from germline, CDR1 is SGHRS and CDR2 is YFSETQ. The CDR3: CASSLPINSGIGNEQFF. The CDR3 nucleotides read TGCGCCAGCAGCTTGCCGATTAATAGCGGGATAGGGAATGAGCAGTTCTTC.

The genes are TRBV6-6 and TRBJ1-5; maybe TRBD1 (6 bases). This CDR3 region has 13 residues. Per germline, CDR1 MNHNY and CDR2 SVGAGI (reference sequence). V lost 7 bases, J lost 4 bases, and 11 bases lay in between. CDR3: CASTEGGNQPQHF. CDR3 nucleotide sequence: TGTGCCAGCACCGAAGGGGGAAATCAGCCCCAGCATTTT.